The 19 T cell receptor beta chains below all came from one sample that was sequenced in a study of CD8+ T cells in alopecia areata. Researchers sorted pooled cutaneous lymph node cells on the basis of CD4, CD8alpha, NKG2D, NKG2ACE and other markers. Following RNA extraction, reverse transcription yielded cDNA that acted as the sequencing template. The data were produced by immunoSEQ multiplex PCR, yet TCRdb's version contains in-frame clones alone and is incomplete. The data show 250,000 or so clones, with none appearing a single time. Sequencing was performed on CD4+ T cells sorted from a lymph node. Receptors originate from a C3H/HeJ mouse with alopecia areata. The strain's MHC: H2-k.

This clone was counted at least ten times. Gene labels here are mouse ones. The CDR3 end falls 4 residues outside the read, so it is completed with the germline J gene. The chain combines TRBV17 with TRBJ2-3, with TRBD1 matching over 8 bases. Germline V gives CDR1 MNHDT, CDR2 YYDKIL. V lost 1 base to trimming and J lost 0 bases; unmatched junction nucleotides: 3. The CDR3 has 16 amino acids. The sequenced CDR3 bases are TGTGCTAGCAGTAGAGGCCGGGACAGGAGTGCAGAA. Translation gives CASSRGRDRSAE. The entire CDR3 is CASSRGRDRSAETLYF.

In this sample, this clone turned up a few times. Gene names denote mouse genes. The CDR3 end lies 4 residues beyond the end of the read and is filled in from the germline J gene. V is TRBV13-3 and J is TRBJ1-1; TRBD1 matches 9 bases. The CDR3 consists of 16 residues. With V trimmed by 4 bases and J by 3 bases, 10 bases remained unmatched. Germline CDR1 reads NNHDY; CDR2 reads SYVADS. CDR3 loop: CASSLSGTGRDTEVFF. The DNA read from the CDR3 is TGTGCCAGCAGTCTTTCCGGGACAGGGAGGGACACA.

A few counts support this clone. Gene names and germline match the mouse. Coverage ceases 4 residues before the CDR3 finishes, and the germline J gene fills in the end. Other DNA variants within this sample encode the same CDR3. This chain connects TRBV13-1 to TRBJ2-2, with TRBD2 matching 8 bases. CDR1 is NSHNY, CDR2 SYGAGN, per germline. The CDR3 has 16 residues. With V trimmed by 0 bases and J by 0 bases, 1 base remained unmatched. The covered CDR3 bases are TGTGCCAGCAGTGATGCCTGGGGGGCAAACACCGGG. Residues: CASSDAWGANTG. The whole CDR3 sequence reads CASSDAWGANTGQLYF.

The table lists this clone with a few counts. All gene names here are mouse names. The CDR3 end falls 4 residues outside the read, so it is completed with the germline J gene. V usage is TRBV19 and J usage is TRBJ2-3, with 9 positions matching TRBD2. CDR1 is FNHDT and CDR2 is SITEND in the germline V gene (reference sequence). After removal of 4 bases from V and 3 bases from J, the junction contained 3 bases not matched to a gene. CDR3 length equals 14 residues. CDR3 DNA (partial): TGTGCCAGCAGTCGACTGGGGGTGGCAGAA. Its protein is CASSRLGVAE. The entire CDR3 protein is CASSRLGVAETLYF.

About this clone: The listed genes are named as in mouse. The read terminates 4 residues ahead of where the CDR3 ends, so the germline J gene completes it. Within the sample, other DNA sequences also encode this same CDR3. The V and J genes are TRBV31 and TRBJ2-3; 8 bases fit TRBD1. The J segment lost 1 base and the V segment lost 2 bases, leaving 2 bases of the junction unmatched. The germline CDR1 and CDR2 sequences are GKSSPN and SITVG. This CDR3 has 14 residues. The sequenced part of the CDR3 DNA is TGTGCCTGGAGTTCAGGGGGCGGTGCAGAA. It codes for CAWSSGGGAE. The CDR3 in full is CAWSSGGGAETLYF.

On this clone itself: Gene names denote mouse genes. The CDR3 goes on 4 residues after the read ends, and that part is filled in from the germline J gene. This chain connects TRBV5 to TRBJ2-3; D possibly corresponds to TRBD1 (6 bases). CDR1 and CDR2 from the germline V gene are LGHNA and YNLKQL (reference sequence). The CDR3 totals 14 residues. The CDR3 sequence: CASSQDNREETLYF. CDR3 bases read: TGTGCCAGCAGCCAAGATAACAGGGAAGAA.

Remarks on this clone: Gene names follow the mouse nomenclature. The read terminates 4 residues before the CDR3 end, so the remaining end is supplied by the germline J gene. The chain has TRBV19 and TRBJ2-2; a weak D match, TRBD1 (5 bases). With 3 bases removed from V and 0 bases from J, the gap between germline ends came to 9 bases. Germline V gene sequence: CDR1 FNHDT, CDR2 SITEND (reference sequence). The CDR3 length is 15 residues. The CDR3 is CASSKGQPNTGQLYF. CDR3 DNA, as far as it was read: TGTGCCAGCAGTAAAGGACAACCAAACACCGGG.

This clone was detected a few times. Mouse gene names apply. The read terminates 4 residues before the CDR3 end, so the remaining end is supplied by the germline J gene. The J gene is TRBJ2-1, the V gene TRBV13-3; tentative D call: TRBD1 (5 bases). V lost 2 bases, J lost 0 bases, and 9 bases lay in between. Per the germline V gene, CDR1 is NNHDY and CDR2 is SYVADS. The CDR3 totals 15 residues. The CDR3 bases that were read are TGTGCCAGCAGTGAGGAGACAGCTAACTATGCT. It yields the protein CASSEETANYA. The whole CDR3 reads CASSEETANYAEQFF.

With respect to this clone: The gene names here belong to mouse. The CDR3 bases that were read are TGTGCCAGCAGCCAAGCCCCGGGACAGGGGGCGTCAGAA. Translating it yields CASSQAPGQGASE. The CDR3, in full, reads CASSQAPGQGASETLYF. V usage is TRBV5 and J usage is TRBJ2-3, with 12 bases lining up with TRBD1. The read halts 4 residues ahead of the CDR3 end, with the missing end drawn from the germline J gene. The germline gives CDR1 LGHNA, CDR2 YNLKQL (reference sequence). J lost 4 bases, V lost 1 base, and 6 bases had no gene match. The length of the CDR3 is 17 residues.

This clone has only a few counts. The gene names here belong to mouse. The CDR3 extends 4 residues past the end of the read, so its final part is completed from the germline J gene. This sample includes further DNA sequences coding for the same CDR3. The chain recombines TRBV13-1 with TRBJ2-1, with TRBD2 matching over 7 bases. CDR1 NSHNY and CDR2 SYGAGN come from the germline V gene. V shed 2 bases, J shed 5 bases, and the junction held 1 base outside the gene matches. This CDR3 has 13 residues. The CDR3 spells CASSDWGNAEQFF. The CDR3 DNA, read in part, is TGTGCCAGCAGTGACTGGGGGAATGCT.

This clone was recorded a few times. Gene and germline names: mouse. The read ends 4 residues before the CDR3 terminus; that terminus is restored from the germline J gene. The chain joins TRBV1 to TRBJ2-5, with TRBD1 matching 8 bases. Unmatched junction bases numbered 3, after V lost 6 bases and J lost 1 base. Germline V gene lookup returns CDR1 NSQYPW and CDR2 LRSPGD (reference sequence). There are 14 residues in the CDR3. The DNA read from the CDR3 is TGCACCTGCAGGAACAGGGGGTACCAAGAC. Residues: CTCRNRGYQD. The full-length CDR3 reads as CTCRNRGYQDTQYF.

Points on this clone: Genes here carry mouse names. The read terminates 4 residues before the CDR3 end, so the remaining end is supplied by the germline J gene. The V gene is TRBV19, the J gene TRBJ2-3; tentatively, D is TRBD1 (6 bases). Germline-derived CDR1 and CDR2 are FNHDT and SITEND (reference sequence). Trimming cost V 4 bases and J 0 bases, with 12 bases left between them. This CDR3 contains 15 residues. CDR3 bases read: TGTGCCAGCAGTCCCGACAGGCCTAGTGCAGAA. This translates into CASSPDRPSAE. The full-length CDR3 reads as CASSPDRPSAETLYF.

With regard to this clone: Mouse gene names and germline throughout. The sequenced fragment ends 4 residues before the CDR3 boundary, so the rest is inferred from the germline J gene. The chain carries TRBV1 and TRBJ2-4, with D tentatively TRBD1 (6 bases). Germline V gene sequence: CDR1 NSQYPW, CDR2 LRSPGD (reference sequence). The CDR3 totals 16 residues. V shed 5 bases and J shed 0 bases, with 15 bases lying between them. This CDR3 reads CTCSPGTSPSQNTLYF. CDR3 DNA (partial): TGCACCTGCAGTCCCGGGACAAGTCCTAGTCAAAAC.

As concerns this clone: Mouse gene names apply. The read falls 4 residues short of the CDR3 end, and the missing part is taken from the germline J gene. The chain joins TRBV19 to TRBJ2-1; TRBD2 matches 7 bases. This CDR3 contains 15 residues. V was clipped by 2 bases and J by 1 base; unmatched bases: 3. In germline, CDR1 is FNHDT, CDR2 SITEND (reference sequence). The CDR3 loop is CASSMLGVNYAEQFF. The covered CDR3 bases are TGTGCCAGCAGTATGCTGGGGGTCAACTATGCT.

A few counts support this clone. Gene names and germline match the mouse. Read coverage stops 4 residues before the CDR3 terminus; the germline J gene supplies the remainder. V gene TRBV31 combines with J gene TRBJ1-2; maybe TRBD1 (6 bases). Germline-derived CDR1 and CDR2 are GKSSPN and SITVG. V lost 0 bases and J 0 bases, leaving 11 bases between the germline ends. The CDR3 sequence is 15 residues long. The chain's CDR3 is CAWSLERGTNSDYTF. CDR3 bases read: TGTGCCTGGAGTCTAGAAAGGGGGACAAACTCC.

Regarding this clone: The gene names here belong to mouse. With the read ending 4 residues before the CDR3 end, the germline J gene is used to fill in that end. Other nucleotide sequences in the sample specify the same CDR3. The chain combines TRBV31 with TRBJ2-2, with D perhaps matching TRBD1 or TRBD2 (5 bases each). In germline, CDR1 is GKSSPN, CDR2 SITVG. V gave up 2 bases and J gave up 1 base, with 5 bases separating them. CDR3 length: 13 residues. CDR3 DNA (partial): TGTGCCTGGAGTGGGGGAAACACCGGG. As protein: CAWSGGNTG. The full CDR3 reads CAWSGGNTGQLYF.

This clone has a handful of counts. Any gene name here is a mouse gene name. The read comes to an end 4 residues before the CDR3 does, leaving the germline J gene to fill in the end. V and J are TRBV5 and TRBJ2-5, with 13 bases lining up with TRBD2. Looked up from germline, CDR1 is LGHNA and CDR2 is YNLKQL (reference sequence). V lost 4 bases and J lost 1; bases outside the gene matches: 2. The CDR3 runs to 16 residues. This CDR3 is CASSPGLGGYQDTQYF. The sequenced CDR3 bases are TGTGCCAGCAGCCCGGGACTGGGGGGGTACCAAGAC.

On this clone: Gene and germline names: mouse. The CDR3 end falls 4 residues outside the read, so it is completed with the germline J gene. The chain combines TRBV3 with TRBJ2-1; tentative D call: TRBD1 (6 bases). The V gene's germline CDR1 is SNHLY and CDR2 FYNGKV (reference sequence). Trimming left V 3 bases short and J 1 base short, with 10 bases between. This CDR3 comprises 15 residues. The CDR3 region is CASSLPGQNYAEQFF. The DNA read from the CDR3 is TGTGCCAGCAGCTTGCCGGGACAAAACTATGCT.

As to this clone: Gene names refer to mouse genes. The CDR3 is cut off 4 residues early in the read; its end comes from the germline J gene. The V call is TRBV3, the J call TRBJ2-5; 9 bases are a match to TRBD2. CDR1 is SNHLY, CDR2 FYNGKV, per germline (reference sequence). The CDR3 sequence is 14 residues long. V lost 3 bases to trimming and J lost 2 bases; unmatched junction nucleotides: 0. The chain's CDR3 is CASSFGGAQDTQYF. Incomplete CDR3 DNA: TGTGCCAGCAGCTTTGGGGGGGCCCAAGAC. Combining the CDR3 with reference TRBV3 and TRBJ2-5 gives the whole variable domain GPKVLQIPSHQIIDMGQMVTLNCDPVSNHLYFYWYKQILGQQMEFLVNFYNGKVMEKSKLFKDQFSVERPDGSYFTLKIQPTALEDSAVYFCASSFGGAQDTQYFGPGTRLLVL.